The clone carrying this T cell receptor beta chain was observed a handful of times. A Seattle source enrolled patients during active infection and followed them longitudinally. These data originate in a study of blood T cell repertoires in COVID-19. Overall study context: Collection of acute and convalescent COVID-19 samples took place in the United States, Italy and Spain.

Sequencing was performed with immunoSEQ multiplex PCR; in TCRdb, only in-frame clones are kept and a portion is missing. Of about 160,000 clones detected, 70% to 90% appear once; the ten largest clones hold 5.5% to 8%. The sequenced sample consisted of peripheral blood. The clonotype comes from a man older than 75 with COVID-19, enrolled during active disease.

The CDR3 here is CASSIRDRVLSPLHF. The CDR3 coding sequence is TGTGCCAGTAGTATCCGGGACAGGGTCCTTTCACCCCTCCACTTT. The chain combines TRBV19 with TRBJ1-6, with 9 bases matching TRBD1. The CDR3 spans 15 residues. In germline, CDR1 is LNHDA, CDR2 SQIVND (reference sequence). The trim removed 3 bases at V and 9 bases at J, leaving 6 bases unmatched.